The 2 T cell receptor beta chains reported below all come from one sample, sequenced in a study of blood T cell repertoires in COVID-19 (dated by TCRdb to the early 2020s). Library prep was done by the immunoSEQ multiplex PCR assay. In its TCRdb copy, this immuneACCESS table keeps in-frame sequences only and misses some clones. Where compared with another copy, unresolved V genes explain less than half of these, and the others have no known cause. For this sample the table gives 430,000 or so clones, of which about 88% were detected only once. Approximately 1.5% of the sample is held by the ten biggest clonotypes. Sequencing was performed on PBMCs or T cells enriched from blood (not recorded which). The receptors shown here come from a woman between 18 and 30 years old who had been exposed to COVID-19.

The rearrangement uses TRBV3-1 (or the pseudogene TRBV3-2) and TRBJ2-2; a possible D gene is TRBD2 (6 bases). Germline loops: CDR1 LGHDT, CDR2 YNNKEL (reference sequence). V was clipped by 1 base and J by 6 bases, with 21 bases between them. This CDR3 has 18 amino acids. CDR3 sequence: CASSQVILGFWGAGELFF. CDR3 nucleotides: TGTGCCAGCAGCCAAGTAATTCTTGGGTTTTGGGGGGCCGGGGAGCTGTTTTTT.

The chain employs TRBV6-1 and TRBJ1-2; D call uncertain. Germline CDR1 reads MNHNS; CDR2 reads SASEGT. The CDR3 length is 15 residues. Trimming took off 0 bases at V and 4 bases at J, with 12 bases between the two ends. CDR3 bases: TGTGCCAGCAGTGAAGCGGTTTCGGTTGGCTATGGCTACACCTTC. It translates to CASSEAVSVGYGYTF.